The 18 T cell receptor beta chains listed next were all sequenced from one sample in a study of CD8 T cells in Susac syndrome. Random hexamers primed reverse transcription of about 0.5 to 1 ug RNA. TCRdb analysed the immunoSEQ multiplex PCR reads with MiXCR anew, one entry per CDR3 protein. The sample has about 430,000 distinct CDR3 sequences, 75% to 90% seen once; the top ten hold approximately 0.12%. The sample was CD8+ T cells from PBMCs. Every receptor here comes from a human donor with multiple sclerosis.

DNA for the CDR3: TGTGCCAGCACCAGTGGGGGTATCGGGAATGAGCAGTTCTTC. Its protein product is CASTSGGIGNEQFF. The genes are TRBV3-1 and TRBJ2-1; D could derive from TRBD1 or TRBD2 (5 bases each). CDR1 and CDR2 from the germline V gene are LGHDT and YNNKEL (reference sequence). This CDR3 has 14 residues. Deletions cut 7 bases from V and 7 bases from J, with 17 bases between.

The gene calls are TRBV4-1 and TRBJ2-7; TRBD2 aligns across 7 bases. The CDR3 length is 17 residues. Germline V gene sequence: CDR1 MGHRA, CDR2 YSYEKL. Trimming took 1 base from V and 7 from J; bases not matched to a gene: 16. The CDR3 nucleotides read TGCGCCAGCAGCCAAGGTCGGGGAGGGGCTCTTATCGGGGAGCAGTACTTC. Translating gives CASSQGRGGALIGEQYF.

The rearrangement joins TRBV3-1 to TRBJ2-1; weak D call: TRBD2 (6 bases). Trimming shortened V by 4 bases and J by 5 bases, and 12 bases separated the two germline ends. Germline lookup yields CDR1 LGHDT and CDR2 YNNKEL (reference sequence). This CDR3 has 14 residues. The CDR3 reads CASSPGDLNNEQFF. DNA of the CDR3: TGTGCCAGCAGCCCGGGGGACCTAAACAATGAGCAGTTCTTC.

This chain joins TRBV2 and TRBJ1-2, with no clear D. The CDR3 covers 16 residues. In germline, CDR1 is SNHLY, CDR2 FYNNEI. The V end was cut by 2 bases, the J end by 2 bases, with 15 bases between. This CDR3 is CASSESLPEPNYGYTF. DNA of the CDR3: TGTGCCAGCAGTGAATCCCTTCCAGAACCCAACTATGGCTACACCTTC.

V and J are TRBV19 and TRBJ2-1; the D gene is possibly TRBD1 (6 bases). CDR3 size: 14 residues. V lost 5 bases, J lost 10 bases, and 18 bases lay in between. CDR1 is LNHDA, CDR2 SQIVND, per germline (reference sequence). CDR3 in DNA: TGTGCCAGTAGTCCCTCAGGGGCGCGGGTGGAGCAGTTCTTC. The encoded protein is CASSPSGARVEQFF.

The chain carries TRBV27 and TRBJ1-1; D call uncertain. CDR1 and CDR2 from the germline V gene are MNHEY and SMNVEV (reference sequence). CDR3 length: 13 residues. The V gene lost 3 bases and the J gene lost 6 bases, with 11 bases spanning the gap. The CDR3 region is CASSFLGNPEAFF. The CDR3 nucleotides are TGTGCCAGCAGTTTTTTGGGTAACCCTGAAGCTTTCTTT.

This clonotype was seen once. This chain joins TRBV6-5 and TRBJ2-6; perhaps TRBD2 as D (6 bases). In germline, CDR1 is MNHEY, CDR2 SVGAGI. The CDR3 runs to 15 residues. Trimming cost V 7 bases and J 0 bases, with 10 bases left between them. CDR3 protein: CASKPGGSGANVLTF. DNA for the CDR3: TGTGCCAGCAAGCCCGGGGGCTCTGGGGCCAACGTCCTGACTTTC.

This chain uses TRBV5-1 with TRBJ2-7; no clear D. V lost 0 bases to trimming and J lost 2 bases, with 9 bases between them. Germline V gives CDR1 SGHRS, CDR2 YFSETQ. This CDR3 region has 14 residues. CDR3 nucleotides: TGCGCCAGCAGCTTGGAAGGATTCGCCTACGAGCAGTACTTC. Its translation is CASSLEGFAYEQYF.

The CDR3 coding sequence is TGTGCCAGCAGAAGACAGGGAGGTCCAGACGAGCAGTACTTC. It yields the protein CASRRQGGPDEQYF. V usage is TRBV25-1 and J usage is TRBJ2-7, with D possibly being TRBD1 (7 bases). Looked up from germline, CDR1 is MGHDK and CDR2 is SYGVNS. This CDR3 is built from 14 residues. Trimming stripped 6 bases from V and 5 bases from J, with 17 bases between.

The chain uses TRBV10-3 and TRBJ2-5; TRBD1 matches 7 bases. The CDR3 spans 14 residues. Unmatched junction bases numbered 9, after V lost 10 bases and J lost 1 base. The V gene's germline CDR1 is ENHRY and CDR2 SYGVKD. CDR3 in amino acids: CATSGTESQETQYF. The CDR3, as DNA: TGTGCCACCTCCGGGACAGAAAGCCAAGAGACCCAGTACTTC.

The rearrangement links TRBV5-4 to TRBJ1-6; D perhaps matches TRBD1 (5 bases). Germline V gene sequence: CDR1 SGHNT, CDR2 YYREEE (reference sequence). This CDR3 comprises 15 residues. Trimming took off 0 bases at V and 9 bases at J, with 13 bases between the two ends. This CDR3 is CASSLGEGNSSPLHF. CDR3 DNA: TGTGCCAGCAGCTTGGGTGAGGGGAATAGTTCACCCCTCCACTTT.

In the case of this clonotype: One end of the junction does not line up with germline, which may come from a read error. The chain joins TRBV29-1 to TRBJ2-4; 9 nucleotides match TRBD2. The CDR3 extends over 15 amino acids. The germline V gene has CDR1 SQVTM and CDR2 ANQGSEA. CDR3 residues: CSVIAGDLAKTIQYF. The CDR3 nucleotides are TGCAGCGTCATAGCGGGAGATCTAGCCAAAACCATTCAGTACTTC.

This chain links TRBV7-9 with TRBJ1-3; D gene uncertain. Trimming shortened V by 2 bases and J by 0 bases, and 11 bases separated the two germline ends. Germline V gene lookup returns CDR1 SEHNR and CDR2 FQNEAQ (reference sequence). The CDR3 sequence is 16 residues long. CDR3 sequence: CASSLLLVPSGNTIYF. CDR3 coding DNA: TGTGCCAGCAGCTTACTACTAGTTCCCTCTGGAAACACCATATATTTT.

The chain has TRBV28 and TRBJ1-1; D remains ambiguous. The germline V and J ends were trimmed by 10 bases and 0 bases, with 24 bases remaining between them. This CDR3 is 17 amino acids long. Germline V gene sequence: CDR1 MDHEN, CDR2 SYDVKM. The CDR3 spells CATNARGVNPLNTEAFF. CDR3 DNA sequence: TGTGCCACCAACGCCCGTGGGGTAAATCCGCTGAACACTGAAGCTTTCTTT.

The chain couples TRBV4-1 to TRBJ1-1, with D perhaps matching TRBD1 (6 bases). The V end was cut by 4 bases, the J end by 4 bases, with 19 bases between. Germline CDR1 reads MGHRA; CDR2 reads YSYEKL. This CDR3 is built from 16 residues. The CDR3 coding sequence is TGCGCCAGCAGCCGGGTCGGGAGGGAGGGGGGCACTGAAGCTTTCTTT. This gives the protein CASSRVGREGGTEAFF.

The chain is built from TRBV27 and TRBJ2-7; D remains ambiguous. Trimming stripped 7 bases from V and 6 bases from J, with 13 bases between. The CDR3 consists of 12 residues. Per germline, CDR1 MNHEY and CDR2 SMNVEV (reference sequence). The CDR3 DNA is TGTGCCAGCACTTCCGGAACTACCGAGCAGTACTTC. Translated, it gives CASTSGTTEQYF.

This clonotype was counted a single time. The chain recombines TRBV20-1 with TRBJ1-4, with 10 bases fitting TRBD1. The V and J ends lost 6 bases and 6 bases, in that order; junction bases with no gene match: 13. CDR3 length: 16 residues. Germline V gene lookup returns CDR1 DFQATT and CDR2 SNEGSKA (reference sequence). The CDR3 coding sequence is TGCAGTGCAAACCTTAACGCCGGGACAGGGGATGAAAAACTGTTTTTT. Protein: CSANLNAGTGDEKLFF.

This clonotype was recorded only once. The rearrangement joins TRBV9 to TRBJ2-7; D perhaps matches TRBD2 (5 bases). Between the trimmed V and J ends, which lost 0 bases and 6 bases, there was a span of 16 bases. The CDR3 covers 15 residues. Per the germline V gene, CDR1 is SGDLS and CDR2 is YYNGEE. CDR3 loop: CASSVVVGEESEQYF. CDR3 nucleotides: TGTGCCAGCAGCGTAGTGGTGGGAGAAGAATCCGAGCAGTACTTC.